Listed below are T cell receptor beta chains from one sample, sequenced in a study of CD8 T cells in ankylosing spondylitis. TCRdb called the 5' RACE reads again in MiXCR, with one record for every CDR3 protein. The sample lists 200,000 to 300,000 distinct CDR3 sequences, about 10% occurring once. Sequencing was performed on blood, either unsorted or a sorted T cell fraction (not recorded which). The receptors here all came from a male donor with ankylosing spondylitis or in good health (not recorded which). Both conserved end residues are part of each CDR3. D genes are given only for firm matches. The size field is filled for only some rows; it gives once, few, many or a size class.

j_call	clone_size	v_call	d_call	cdr3_nt	cdr3_aa
TRBJ1-2	NA	TRBV5-4	NA	TGTGCCAGCAGCAAACTGTCCGGGGGGGACGGCTATGGCTACACCTTC	CASSKLSGGDGYGYTF
TRBJ1-2	many	TRBV10-3	TRBD1	TGTGCCATCACTGGGACAGGGGGCGAGAAAAATGGCTACACCTTC	CAITGTGGEKNGYTF
TRBJ2-3	NA	TRBV6-1	NA	TGTGCCAGCAGCTCCGCCCACGGGACCCACGGTGGAGATACGCAGTATTTT	CASSSAHGTHGGDTQYF
TRBJ1-1	few	TRBV29-1	NA	TGCAGCGCCCGCGGGGACGCGATAATGAACACTGAAGCTTTCTTT	CSARGDAIMNTEAFF
TRBJ2-1	many	TRBV10-3	TRBD2	TGTGCCATCAGTGCGGGGACTAGCGGGAGGGCCCTTGGAAATGAGCAGTTCTTC	CAISAGTSGRALGNEQFF
TRBJ1-2	few	TRBV14	NA	TGTGCCAGCAGCCGAGTTCGCGGCGGACCGAAAGATAACTATGGCTACACCTTC	CASSRVRGGPKDNYGYTF
TRBJ2-7	many	TRBV12-3/TRBV12-4	NA	TGTGCCAGCAGTCTCCGGGACACCGCCTACGAGCAGTACTTC	CASSLRDTAYEQYF
TRBJ1-5	many	TRBV7-9	NA	TGTGCCAGCAGCGGGGGGGCGACTAATCAGCCCCAGCATTTT	CASSGGATNQPQHF
TRBJ2-3	few	TRBV7-2	NA	TGTGCCAGCAGCTCAGGAATAGATACGCAGTATTTT	CASSSGIDTQYF
TRBJ2-3	NA	TRBV12-3/TRBV12-4	TRBD1	TGTGCCAGCAGTGCCTCACAGGGGACAGATACGCAGTATTTT	CASSASQGTDTQYF
TRBJ2-1	many	TRBV5-1	NA	TGCGCCAGCAGCTTGGCACTAGCTGGCCACAATGAGCAGTTCTTC	CASSLALAGHNEQFF
TRBJ2-1	NA	TRBV30	NA	TGTGCCTGGACGGCGGGGTTCTCCTACAATGAGCAGTTCTTC	CAWTAGFSYNEQFF
TRBJ2-1	many	TRBV12-3/TRBV12-4	TRBD1	TGTGCCAGCCAGACAGGGGGCGCTTACAATGAGCAGTTCTTC	CASQTGGAYNEQFF
TRBJ1-4	many	TRBV5-1	NA	TGCGCCAGCAGCTTGCAGGGGACGGCAACTAATGAAAAACTGTTTTTT	CASSLQGTATNEKLFF
TRBJ2-6	many	TRBV29-1	NA	TGCAGCGTTGGATGGGGCTCTGGGGCCAACGTCCTGACTTTC	CSVGWGSGANVLTF
TRBJ2-7	many	TRBV4-1	NA	TGCGCCAGCAGCCATCCGGAATCGGACAGCAATGAGCAGTACTTC	CASSHPESDSNEQYF
TRBJ2-6	few	TRBV7-9	NA	TGTGCCAGCAGCTTATCTTCCTCTGGGGCCAACGTCCTGACTTTC	CASSLSSSGANVLTF
TRBJ2-1	few	TRBV7-6	TRBD2	TGTGCCAGCAGCGTCCTACTAGCGGGAGGGCAGAATGAGCAGTTCTTC	CASSVLLAGGQNEQFF
TRBJ2-1	NA	TRBV18	TRBD2	TGTGCCAGCCCCCCCCGGGGACTAGCGGGAGGGGAAGAGCAGTTCTTC	CASPPRGLAGGEEQFF
TRBJ2-1	many	TRBV4-1	TRBD2	TGCGCCAGCAGCCAAGGCCGACTAGCGGGAACGGACAATGAGCAGTTCTTC	CASSQGRLAGTDNEQFF
TRBJ1-3	many	TRBV7-8	NA	TGTGCCAGCAGCCGCCTCGCTACAGCTGGAAACACCATATATTTT	CASSRLATAGNTIYF
TRBJ2-1	many	TRBV27	NA	TGTGCCAGCAGTTTTCTAGGGTATGAGCAGTTCTTC	CASSFLGYEQFF
TRBJ2-7	many	TRBV5-1	NA	TGCGCCAGCTGCGAAAGTACAGGAACCCAGCAGTACTTC	CASCESTGTQQYF
TRBJ2-3	many	TRBV20-1	TRBD2	TGCAGTGCTAGACCCCTTCCTAGCGGGGAATCAGATACGCAGTATTTT	CSARPLPSGESDTQYF
TRBJ2-3	NA	TRBV19	NA	TGTGCCAGTAGTTTTGGGGGTTTGGATACGCAGTATTTT	CASSFGGLDTQYF
TRBJ1-3	NA	TRBV12-3/TRBV12-4	NA	TGTGCCAGCAGTTTGAGGGGGTCCTCTGGAAACACCATATATTTT	CASSLRGSSGNTIYF
TRBJ2-2	many	TRBV2	NA	TGTGCCAGCAGTGGGCCGGGGCGCGTCACCGGGGAGCTGTTTTTT	CASSGPGRVTGELFF
TRBJ1-1	many	TRBV20-1	NA	TGCAGTGCTCTTGTGGGGAGGGACACTGAAGCTTTCTTT	CSALVGRDTEAFF
TRBJ2-2	many	TRBV6-4	NA	TGTGCCAGCAGTCCTCCGAGGTTAAACACCGGGGAGCTGTTTTTT	CASSPPRLNTGELFF
TRBJ2-1	many	TRBV5-1	NA	TGCGCCAGCAGCTTGGAAGGGTCGAATGAGCAGTTCTTC	CASSLEGSNEQFF
TRBJ2-7	NA	TRBV4-2	TRBD1	TGTGCCAGCAGCCAAGATCCACCCGACAGGGGAATTATCTACGAGCAGTACTTC	CASSQDPPDRGIIYEQYF
TRBJ1-1	many	TRBV6-1	NA	TGTGCCAGCAGTCAGAGGGACGGCCACACTGAAGCTTTCTTT	CASSQRDGHTEAFF
TRBJ2-1	many	TRBV6-5	TRBD1	TGTGCCAGCAGTTACTCTTGGGGAGGACAGGGGGCGATCAATGAGCAGTTCTTC	CASSYSWGGQGAINEQFF
TRBJ2-4	many	TRBV20-1	NA	TGCAGTGCTAGAAAAAACATTCAGTACTTC	CSARKNIQYF
TRBJ2-1	many	TRBV4-1	NA	TGCGCCAGCACCCCGGGACCGCTCTACAATGAGCAGTTCTTC	CASTPGPLYNEQFF
TRBJ2-7	many	TRBV29-1	NA	TGCAGCGTTGAAAACTTCAGCGGGCAGCAGTACTTC	CSVENFSGQQYF
TRBJ1-1	few	TRBV20-1	NA	TGCAGTGCTACGGGGGGGGGTAACCCTCCTGAAGCTTTCTTT	CSATGGGNPPEAFF
TRBJ2-1	many	TRBV9	TRBD2	TGTGCCAGCAGCGTGACCGGGACTAGCGGCTTTGAGCAGTTCTTC	CASSVTGTSGFEQFF
TRBJ2-2	many	TRBV10-2	NA	TGCGCCAGCAGTGAGGCCAGGCTTGGGGCCGGGGAGCTGTTTTTT	CASSEARLGAGELFF
TRBJ2-3	many	TRBV10-3	NA	TGTGCCATCAGTGAGGGCACAGATACGCAGTATTTT	CAISEGTDTQYF
TRBJ2-2	NA	TRBV6-4	NA	TGTGCCAGCAGTCCGAGGATGGAGCTGTTTTTT	CASSPRMELFF
TRBJ2-7	many	TRBV3-1	TRBD2	TGTGCCAGCAGCCAAACGCTAGCGGCTACCTACGAGCAGTACTTC	CASSQTLAATYEQYF
TRBJ2-1	NA	TRBV7-9	TRBD2	TGTGCCAGCAGCTTAGTACTAGCGGGGACCTACAATGAGCAGTTCTTC	CASSLVLAGTYNEQFF
TRBJ2-2	many	TRBV12-3/TRBV12-4	TRBD1	TGTGCCAGCAGCCGGACAGGGCCCGGGGAGCTGTTTTTT	CASSRTGPGELFF
TRBJ2-5	many	TRBV20-1	NA	TGCAGTGCTTTAGGGCCGGGTCGGGAGACCCAGTACTTC	CSALGPGRETQYF
TRBJ2-7	many	TRBV29-1	NA	TGCAGCGTTGTAGATGGAGGGACTCGGATCGAGCAGTACTTC	CSVVDGGTRIEQYF
TRBJ1-1	many	TRBV4-1	NA	TGCGCCAGCAGCCAACCCCTACGAGAAGCTTTCTTT	CASSQPLREAFF
TRBJ1-1	few	TRBV12-3/TRBV12-4	NA	TGTGCCAGCAGTTCGGGCCCAGGGAACACTGAAGCTTTCTTT	CASSSGPGNTEAFF
TRBJ1-3	many	TRBV20-1	NA	TGCAGTGCTAGAGCGGTGGGAAACACCATATATTTT	CSARAVGNTIYF